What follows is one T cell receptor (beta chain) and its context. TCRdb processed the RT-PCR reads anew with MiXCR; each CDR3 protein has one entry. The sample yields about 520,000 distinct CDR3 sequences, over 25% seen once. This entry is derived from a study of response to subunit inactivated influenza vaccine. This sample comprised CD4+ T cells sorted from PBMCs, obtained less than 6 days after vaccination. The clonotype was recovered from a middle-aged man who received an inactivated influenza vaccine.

This chain's CDR3 is CASSRNTYSNQPQHF. CDR3 sequence (DNA): TGCGCCAGCAGCCGTAACACCTATAGCAATCAGCCCCAGCATTTT. The chain couples TRBV4-1 to TRBJ1-5; D unclear. The germline gives CDR1 MGHRA, CDR2 YSYEKL. V shed 4 bases and J shed 0 bases, with 10 bases lying between them. CDR3 length equals 15 residues.